Described below is a single T cell receptor beta chain sequence and its context. Its antigen is currently unknown. The PCR was carried out with 60 Vbeta primers and 13 Jbeta primers. Assay used: immunoSEQ multiplex PCR; TCRdb lists only in-frame clones, some missing. The sample contains about 80,000 clones, approximately 80% of which appear only once. The entry originates in a study of cytomegalovirus exposure and HLA in healthy donors. Study-level information: Some 85 million unique TCRs, all from HLA-typed donors, were included in an early release of the data.

V was shortened by 0 bases and J by 1 base, with 10 bases between the two germline ends. Germline CDR1 is SGHRS and CDR2 is YFSETQ. CDR3 size: 15 residues. Overall study results and limits: Confirmation in vitro established that three CMV-associated chains were specific for CMV antigens.

The sequencing sample was made of PBMCs. The receptor was isolated from a woman between 50 and 59 years old in good health and CMV-seropositive. This rearrangement joins TRBV5-1 to TRBJ1-1; D is perhaps TRBD1 (5 bases). Written as DNA, the CDR3 is TGCGCCAGCAGCTTGGACAGGCGGAAGAACACTGAAGCTTTCTTT. Protein sequence: CASSLDRRKNTEAFF.